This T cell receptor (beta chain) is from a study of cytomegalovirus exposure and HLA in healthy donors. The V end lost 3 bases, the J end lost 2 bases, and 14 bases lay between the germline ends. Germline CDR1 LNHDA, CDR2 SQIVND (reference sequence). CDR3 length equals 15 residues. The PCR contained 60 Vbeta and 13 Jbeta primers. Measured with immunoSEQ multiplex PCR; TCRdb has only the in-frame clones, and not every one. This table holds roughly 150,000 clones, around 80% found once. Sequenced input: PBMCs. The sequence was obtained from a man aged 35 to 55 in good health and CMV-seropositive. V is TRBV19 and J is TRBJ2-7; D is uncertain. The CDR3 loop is CASSIGQEEAYEQYF. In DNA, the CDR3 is TGTGCCAGTAGTATCGGCCAAGAAGAGGCCTACGAGCAGTACTTC.